Following are 20 T cell receptor beta chains from one sample sequenced in a study of cytomegalovirus exposure and HLA in healthy donors. Vbeta (60) and Jbeta (13) primers were used in the PCR. Assay: immunoSEQ multiplex PCR; the TCRdb copy retains only in-frame clones and omits some. This table holds approximately 170,000 clones, around 86% found once. Specimen: PBMCs. These receptors all come from a male donor in good health and CMV-seronegative.

The chain links TRBV10-3 to TRBJ1-2; TRBD1 might be the D (6 bases). Germline loops: CDR1 ENHRY, CDR2 SYGVKD. V lost 4 bases and J 4 bases, leaving 22 bases between the germline ends. The CDR3 sequence is 17 residues long. CDR3 coding DNA: TGTGCCATCAGTGTAACTCGAACTCCGGAAGGGGGCTATGGCTACACCTTC. Its translation: CAISVTRTPEGGYGYTF.

About this clone: Its ends do not fully match the called genes, so a read error is possible. The chain has TRBV7-7 and TRBJ2-2; the D gene is possibly TRBD2 (6 bases). The CDR3 covers 16 residues. Germline V gene sequence: CDR1 SSHAT, CDR2 FNYEAQ (reference sequence). CDR3 sequence: CASSPDGLAHTGELFF. In nucleotides, the CDR3 is TGTGCTAGCAGCCCGGACGGCCTAGCGCACACCGGGGAGCTGTTTTTT.

The chain joins TRBV2 to TRBJ2-7; 7 bases are a match to TRBD1. From germline, CDR1 is SNHLY and CDR2 FYNNEI. The junction had 8 bases not matched to a gene; V was cut back by 6 bases and J by 0 bases. The CDR3 consists of 15 residues. CDR3 in DNA: TGTGCCAGCAGCGAACAGGGGCGGTTCTCCTACGAGCAGTACTTC. Its protein is CASSEQGRFSYEQYF.

This chain connects TRBV19 to TRBJ1-5; D not resolved. This CDR3 spans 15 amino acids. The V gene's germline CDR1 is LNHDA and CDR2 SQIVND (reference sequence). V lost 4 bases to trimming and J lost 3 bases, with 13 bases between them. The CDR3 region is CASSRSGTVNQPQHF. As DNA, the CDR3 is TGTGCCAGTAGTAGGTCGGGAACGGTCAATCAGCCCCAGCATTTT.

This chain connects TRBV6-4 to TRBJ1-1; 8 nucleotides line up with TRBD1. The J segment lost 6 bases and the V segment lost 2 bases, leaving 8 bases of the junction unmatched. The CDR3 is made up of 15 amino acids. The V gene's germline CDR1 is MRHNA and CDR2 SNTAGT. The CDR3 region is CASSDQAGGIAEAFF. CDR3 sequence (DNA): TGTGCCAGCAGTGACCAAGCAGGGGGCATCGCTGAAGCTTTCTTT.

A single count supports this clone. J is TRBJ2-6 and V is TRBV5-5; TRBD2 aligns across 7 bases. V was pared by 4 bases and J by 2 bases, with 3 bases of the junction left unmatched. Germline CDR1 is SGHKS and CDR2 is YYEKEE (reference sequence). This CDR3 is built from 15 residues. As DNA, the CDR3 is TGTGCCAGCAGCCAGGCGGGGGCTGGGGCCAACGTCCTGACTTTC. As protein: CASSQAGAGANVLTF.

This clone was observed a few times. The J gene is TRBJ1-1, the V gene TRBV5-6, with TRBD1 identical over 12 bases. Germline trimming cut 2 bases from V and 1 base from J; bases unmatched to any gene: 6. Germline CDR1 SGHDT, CDR2 YYEEEE. The length of the CDR3 is 17 residues. The CDR3 nucleotides read TGTGCCAGCAGCTTTGGGACAGGGGGCATTGGGAACACTGAAGCTTTCTTT. Protein product: CASSFGTGGIGNTEAFF.

The chain has TRBV11-2 and TRBJ2-7, with D possibly being TRBD1 (5 bases). Germline assignment: CDR1 SGHAT and CDR2 FQNNGV. The length of the CDR3 is 13 residues. Trimming removed 5 bases at V and 1 base at J, with 9 bases between. The DNA for the CDR3 is TGTGCCAGCAGCGCCAGGGTTTCCTACGAGCAGTACTTC. It yields the protein CASSARVSYEQYF.

The table lists this clone with a count of one. The chain employs TRBV18 and TRBJ1-5; D may be TRBD1 (5 bases). Trimming removed 4 bases at V and 0 bases at J, with 7 bases between. The CDR3 is 14 amino acids. Germline V lookup: CDR1 KGHSH, CDR2 LQKENI. CDR3: CASSLGRSNQPQHF. CDR3 DNA sequence: TGTGCCAGCTCACTGGGGCGTAGCAATCAGCCCCAGCATTTT.

Concerning this clone: The junction departs from germline at one end; a sequencing error may be responsible. The V gene is TRBV11-2, the J gene TRBJ2-4, with TRBD1 matching over 11 bases. The CDR3 totals 14 residues. Per germline, CDR1 SGHAT and CDR2 FQNNGV. CDR3 region: CASSGTGGGNSQYF. The CDR3 nucleotides are TGTGCCAGCAGCGGGACAGGGGGAGGAAACAGTCAGTACTTC.

The V gene is TRBV19, the J gene TRBJ2-1; D might be TRBD1 (6 bases). The V gene's germline CDR1 is LNHDA and CDR2 SQIVND (reference sequence). The CDR3 extends over 15 amino acids. V lost 0 bases, J lost 4 bases, and 10 bases lay in between. This CDR3 is CASSIDGRGYNEQFF. In DNA form, the CDR3 reads TGTGCCAGTAGTATAGATGGCAGGGGATACAATGAGCAGTTCTTC.

The rearrangement links TRBV6-1 to TRBJ1-1; D may be TRBD1 (5 bases). The CDR3 extends over 12 amino acids. The germline V and J ends were trimmed by 6 bases and 6 bases, with 11 bases remaining between them. Germline CDR1 is MNHNS and CDR2 is SASEGT. CDR3 DNA: TGTGCCAGCAGATTAGGGGTTTCTGAAGCTTTCTTT. Its protein product is CASRLGVSEAFF.

This sequence joins TRBV13 and TRBJ1-1; 11 bases are shared with TRBD1. The CDR3 consists of 12 residues. V lost 11 bases, J lost 6 bases, and 5 bases stayed unmatched. Germline loops: CDR1 PRHDT, CDR2 FYEKMQ (reference sequence). For the CDR3, the DNA is TGTGCCGGGGACAGGGGGGCCGCTGAAGCTTTCTTT. It codes for CAGDRGAAEAFF.

V is TRBV2 and J is TRBJ1-4, with D tentatively TRBD1 (6 bases). The CDR3 has 16 residues. Germline V gene data show CDR1 as SNHLY and CDR2 as FYNNEI. The germline V and J ends were trimmed by 8 bases and 6 bases, with 22 bases remaining between them. CDR3 sequence (DNA): TGTGCCAGCGCAAAGGGGGAACAGGGATTGGATGAAAAACTGTTTTTT. Its protein is CASAKGEQGLDEKLFF. Supplemented by reference TRBV2 and TRBJ1-4, the full variable domain reads EPEVTQTPSHQVTQMGQEVILRCVPISNHLYFYWYRQILGQKVEFLVSFYNNEISEKSEIFDDQFSVERPDGSNFTLKIRSTKLEDSAMYFCASAKGEQGLDEKLFFGSGTQLSVL.

The rearrangement uses TRBV18 and TRBJ2-7; TRBD1 matches 7 bases. This CDR3 has 15 amino acids. Germline values: CDR1 KGHSH, CDR2 LQKENI. The junction had 11 bases not matched to a gene; V was cut back by 3 bases and J by 6 bases. CDR3 DNA: TGTGCCAGCTCACCGAGGCAGGGGGACCGGGGCGAGCAGTACTTC. Amino acids: CASSPRQGDRGEQYF.

The rearrangement joins TRBV13 to TRBJ1-4; 9 positions agree with TRBD1. Germline assignment: CDR1 PRHDT and CDR2 FYEKMQ (reference sequence). Trimming removed 6 bases from V and 7 bases from J; junction bases left unmatched: 3. The CDR3 contains 13 residues. The CDR3 spells CASRQGAFEKLFF. The CDR3 region has the DNA TGTGCCAGCAGACAGGGGGCATTTGAAAAACTGTTTTTT.

This clone has only one observation. The chain joins TRBV29-1 to TRBJ1-1; the D gene is possibly TRBD1 (6 bases). V was shortened by 8 bases and J by 5 bases, with 18 bases between the two germline ends. The CDR3 totals 13 residues. Germline CDR1 and CDR2: SQVTM and ANQGSEA. Here the CDR3 DNA reads TGCAGCACGGACAGCTTCCCTGGTACTGAAGCTTTCTTT. Translation gives CSTDSFPGTEAFF.

Written as DNA, the CDR3 is TGTGCCAGCTCACCAAACAGGGGGGCTGAGCAGCCCCAGCATTTT. Protein: CASSPNRGAEQPQHF. This sequence joins TRBV18 and TRBJ1-5; 8 bases are shared with TRBD1. Germline CDR1 is KGHSH and CDR2 is LQKENI. There are 15 residues in the CDR3. J lost 7 bases, V lost 2 bases, and 7 bases had no gene match.

This clone was counted a single time. The chain uses TRBV7-6 and TRBJ2-3, with TRBD2 matching 12 bases. CDR1 and CDR2 from the germline V gene are SGHVS and FNYEAQ. This CDR3 has 18 residues. V lost 2 bases, J lost 2 bases, and 8 bases stayed unmatched. CDR3: CASSLRALAGGPTDTQYF. DNA for the CDR3: TGTGCCAGCAGCTTAAGGGCACTAGCGGGGGGCCCCACAGATACGCAGTATTTT.

J is TRBJ2-7 and V is TRBV18; D remains ambiguous. CDR1 and CDR2 (germline): KGHSH, LQKENI. This CDR3 is 11 amino acids long. V was cut by 3 bases and J by 3 bases, with 3 bases left in between. The CDR3, as DNA: TGTGCCAGCTCACCCGGCTACGAGCAGTACTTC. The encoded protein is CASSPGYEQYF.